The present TCR beta chain was sequenced within a study of blood T cell repertoires in COVID-19. Study-level information: Nucleic acid was either cDNA or gDNA, and it came from T cells, B-cell-depleted T cells, or PBMCs.

In the authors' workflow: Nucleated cell number was recorded as an estimate derived from reference gene primer amplification. Some clones are missing from TCRdb's copy, which holds only in-frame ones; the method was immunoSEQ multiplex PCR. V and J calls plus clone size are reproduced from that table; the DNA served to infer D and trimming. The sample lists 200,000 to 300,000 clones; about 87% were seen once. Germline V lookup: CDR1 SGHRS, CDR2 YFSETQ. This CDR3 has 14 amino acids. V shed 4 bases, J shed 2 bases, and the junction held 4 bases outside the gene matches. Across 20 to 25 US areas, participants ranged in age from about 18 to 90 years. Participants reported their clinical history, and cohort assignment relied on those reports.

V usage is TRBV5-1 and J usage is TRBJ2-5, with 8 bases aligning to TRBD2. The sequenced sample was PBMCs or T cells enriched from blood (not recorded which). The sequence came from a middle-aged woman with acute COVID-19. The CDR3 coding sequence is TGCGCCAGCAGCCGGGAGGGCCGGCAAGAGACCCAGTACTTC. Translated, it gives CASSREGRQETQYF.